What follows are 18 T cell receptor beta chains derived from one specimen sequenced in a study of blood T cell repertoires in COVID-19. Here immunoSEQ multiplex PCR was the method, and the copy in TCRdb shows in-frame clones only, minus some. The sample consists of tens of thousands of clones, approximately 80% of them appearing once. The material sequenced was peripheral blood. All receptors derive from a man aged 50 to 60 with active or convalescent COVID-19.

The J gene is TRBJ2-7, the V gene TRBV6-5; D is perhaps TRBD1 (5 bases). Germline assignment: CDR1 MNHEY and CDR2 SVGAGI. V lost 5 bases and J lost 6, with 14 bases in between. The CDR3 covers 13 residues. As DNA, the CDR3 is TGTGCCAGCAGTCAGGGCAGAAGAGCCGAGCAGTACTTC. Amino acids: CASSQGRRAEQYF.

The CDR3 region has the DNA TGTGCCTGGAGCTCCGGGACAGGGTCTCCCCTCCACTTT. Encoded protein: CAWSSGTGSPLHF. This chain links TRBV30 with TRBJ1-6; 9 bases match TRBD1. The CDR3 runs to 13 residues. V gave up 3 bases and J gave up 13 bases; unmatched junction bases: 7. Germline V CDR1 and CDR2: GTSNPN, SVGIG (reference sequence).

The rearrangement joins TRBV7-9 to TRBJ1-1; D is perhaps TRBD1 (5 bases). The CDR3 runs to 14 residues. Germline loops: CDR1 SEHNR, CDR2 FQNEAQ (reference sequence). Trimming shortened V by 5 bases and J by 0 bases, and 10 bases separated the two germline ends. The CDR3 sequence: CASSLQALNTEAFF. CDR3 nucleotide sequence: TGTGCCAGCAGCCTACAGGCTTTGAACACTGAAGCTTTCTTT.

The rearrangement joins TRBV2 to TRBJ2-1, with TRBD2 matching 9 bases. The V gene's germline CDR1 is SNHLY and CDR2 FYNNEI. This CDR3 has 15 residues. V lost 2 bases to trimming and J lost 8 bases; unmatched junction nucleotides: 7. Here the CDR3 DNA reads TGTGCCAGCAGTGAAATGGCGGGGGGGTTAGATGAGCAGTTCTTC. Residues: CASSEMAGGLDEQFF.

V is TRBV18 and J is TRBJ2-3; D is undetermined. Per germline, CDR1 KGHSH and CDR2 LQKENI. CDR3 length equals 13 residues. V was trimmed by 3 bases and J by 6 bases, leaving 10 bases between them. This CDR3 is CASSPAGFDTQYF. The CDR3 DNA reads as TGTGCCAGCTCACCCGCCGGGTTTGATACGCAGTATTTT.

The count of this clone is one. Germline and junction disagree at one end, which may indicate a read error. The chain joins TRBV27 to TRBJ1-6; D perhaps matches TRBD1 (6 bases). The CDR3 contains 16 residues. Germline CDR1 MNHEY, CDR2 SMNVEV (reference sequence). The CDR3 sequence is CASTLSGTSYNSPLHF. The CDR3, as DNA: TGTGCCAGCACTTTATCCGGGACAAGCTATAATTCACCCCTCCACTTT.

The chain combines TRBV3-1 (or the pseudogene TRBV3-2) with TRBJ2-2; D unclear. This CDR3 is 13 amino acids long. Trimming stripped 3 bases from V and 6 bases from J, with 8 bases between. The germline V gene has CDR1 LGHDT and CDR2 YNNKEL (reference sequence). Written as DNA, the CDR3 is TGTGCCAGCAGCCACGGAGATTCCGGGGAGCTGTTTTTT. It codes for CASSHGDSGELFF.

V gene TRBV7-2 combines with J gene TRBJ2-1, with 11 positions matching TRBD2. Unmatched junction bases numbered 5, after V lost 6 bases and J lost 4 bases. The CDR3 has 15 residues. From germline, CDR1 is SGHTA and CDR2 FQGNSA. The DNA for the CDR3 is TGTGCCAGCAGTTACACTAGCGGGGGATACAATGAGCAGTTCTTC. Its translation: CASSYTSGGYNEQFF.

The CDR3: CASSLPGGYTGNTIYF. CDR3 nucleotides: TGTGCCAGCAGCTTACCAGGGGGTTACACTGGAAACACCATATATTTT. The chain recombines TRBV9 with TRBJ1-3; 7 nucleotides line up with TRBD1. V dropped 4 bases and J dropped 2; count of bases not matched to a gene: 9. Per the germline V gene, CDR1 is SGDLS and CDR2 is YYNGEE. The CDR3 is 16 residues long.

The V gene is TRBV19, the J gene TRBJ2-1; the match to TRBD2 covers 10 bases. With 5 bases clipped from V and 9 bases from J, the junction kept 7 bases outside the gene matches. The V gene's germline CDR1 is LNHDA and CDR2 SQIVND (reference sequence). CDR3 length: 14 amino acids. CDR3 coding DNA: TGTGCCAGTAGTGGCCTAGCGGGAGCGCGTGAGCAGTTCTTC. It yields the protein CASSGLAGAREQFF.

The genes are TRBV18 and TRBJ1-2; 7 bases agree with TRBD1. From germline, CDR1 is KGHSH and CDR2 LQKENI. The J segment lost 7 bases and the V segment lost 4 bases, leaving 15 bases of the junction unmatched. This CDR3 has 16 amino acids. CDR3 in DNA: TGTGCCAGCTCACTAATTATGAGTGACAGGGCTGGTGGCTACACCTTC. Encoded protein: CASSLIMSDRAGGYTF.

The V call is TRBV30, the J call TRBJ1-1; D ambiguous. The CDR3 covers 15 residues. Trimming took 1 base from V and 5 from J, leaving 17 bases between them. Germline V CDR1 and CDR2: GTSNPN, SVGIG (reference sequence). The CDR3 sequence is CAWSGERGRRTEAFF. CDR3 nucleotides: TGTGCCTGGAGTGGGGAGCGGGGTCGGCGAACTGAAGCTTTCTTT.

The rearrangement links TRBV5-1 to TRBJ2-2, with 7 bases matching TRBD2. This CDR3 comprises 15 residues. V gave up 6 bases and J gave up 7 bases; unmatched junction bases: 12. The germline V gene has CDR1 SGHRS and CDR2 YFSETQ. In DNA form, the CDR3 reads TGCGCCAGCACCCTCGGGGACTACCCGATCGGGGAGCTGTTTTTT. Encoded protein: CASTLGDYPIGELFF.

The CDR3 DNA reads as TGTGCCAGTAGTTCTCAGGGGAACACAGATACGCAGTATTTT. It is translated as CASSSQGNTDTQYF. The genes are TRBV19 and TRBJ2-3; possible D gene TRBD1, 6 bases. Between the trimmed V and J ends, which lost 5 bases and 2 bases, there was a span of 11 bases. Germline V lookup: CDR1 LNHDA, CDR2 SQIVND (reference sequence). The CDR3 loop spans 14 amino acids.

This chain uses TRBV5-1 with TRBJ2-2; possibly TRBD1 for D (5 bases). This CDR3 comprises 15 residues. CDR1 is SGHRS, CDR2 YFSETQ, per germline. The V gene lost 0 bases and the J gene lost 4 bases, with 10 bases spanning the gap. The CDR3 DNA reads TGCGCCAGCAGCTTGGAGGGGTCGGGCACCGGGGAGCTGTTTTTT. Its protein is CASSLEGSGTGELFF.

The chain links TRBV29-1 to TRBJ1-2, with no clear D. CDR3 length equals 12 residues. Germline CDR1 and CDR2: SQVTM and ANQGSEA. The V and J ends lost 4 bases and 2 bases respectively, with 8 bases between them. CDR3 sequence reads: CSVGTGNYGYTF. In DNA form, the CDR3 reads TGCAGCGTTGGGACGGGGAACTATGGCTACACCTTC.

This clone was seen only once. This chain joins TRBV6-5 and TRBJ1-5; no reliable D call. The CDR3 is 15 amino acids. Per the germline V gene, CDR1 is MNHEY and CDR2 is SVGAGI. Deletions cut 4 bases from V and 7 bases from J, with 17 bases between. The CDR3 sequence: CASSSGLPPRQPQHF. The CDR3 DNA follows: TGTGCCAGCAGTTCCGGACTGCCCCCAAGGCAGCCCCAGCATTTT.

In this sample, this clone turned up a few times. The genes are TRBV4-1 and TRBJ1-1; the D gene is possibly TRBD1 (5 bases). Trimming removed 1 base at V and 0 bases at J, with 9 bases between. Germline V gene data show CDR1 as MGHRA and CDR2 as YSYEKL. The CDR3 has 15 residues. The CDR3 bases are TGCGCCAGCAGCCAAGCAACAGGCATGAACACTGAAGCTTTCTTT. Its translation: CASSQATGMNTEAFF.